This TCR beta chain emerged from a study of PD-1 blockade in classical Hodgkin lymphoma. The study, taken as a whole, reports: When nivolumab was started under 1 year after ASCT, patients were excluded. Sources of repertoire differences remain undefined, possibly disease activity or prior therapy.

Some clones are missing from TCRdb's copy, which holds only in-frame ones; the method was immunoSEQ multiplex PCR. In the table there are just under 45,000 clones, 55% to 80% of which are singletons. This clone was detected a few times. Antigen specificity is unknown. As to time point: cycle 4 day 1 (C4D1), after six to seven weeks of nivolumab. Following autologous stem cell transplantation, relapse occurred in every patient, and exposure to brentuximab vedotin varied. Germline V gene data show CDR1 as SGHAT and CDR2 as FQNNGV. Trimming pared 2 bases from V and 5 bases from J, leaving 13 bases between. This CDR3 comprises 14 residues.

This specimen consisted of peripheral blood mononuclear cells (PBMCs), obtained before the fourth cycle of nivolumab. This sequence was found in a human donor with classical Hodgkin lymphoma. The chain has TRBV11-2 and TRBJ2-7, with D perhaps being TRBD1 or TRBD2 (6 bases each). The CDR3 reads CASSLSGARDEQYF. CDR3 DNA: TGTGCCAGCAGCTTATCGGGGGCCCGGGACGAGCAGTACTTC.